Listed below are T cell receptor beta chains from one sample, sequenced in a study of T cell responses to AZD1222 COVID-19 vaccine. TCRdb's table, derived via immunoSEQ multiplex PCR, lists solely in-frame clones and lacks some. The profile covers approximately 150,000 clones, with about 90% appearing a single time and 3% to 4% taken by the ten largest. The sample was peripheral blood, taken 28 days after the second AZD1222 dose. The receptors originated from an adult who received the AZD1222 COVID-19 vaccine. The CDR3 runs from the conserved cysteine through the conserved F or W. D genes are given only for firm matches. Clone sizes are given selectively: once, few, many, or a class where the clone is expanded.

j_call: TRBJ1-4; v_call: TRBV15; d_call: NA; clone_size: once; cdr3_nt: TGTGCCACCAGCAGAGACCTCACTAATGAAAAACTGTTTTTT; cdr3_aa: CATSRDLTNEKLFF
j_call: TRBJ2-1; v_call: TRBV30; d_call: NA; clone_size: NA; cdr3_nt: TGTGCCTGGAGTCGGGGCGGAGCCTCCTACAATGAGCAGTTCTTC; cdr3_aa: CAWSRGGASYNEQFF
j_call: TRBJ2-5; v_call: TRBV20-1; d_call: NA; clone_size: NA; cdr3_nt: TGCAGTGCTAGTTTGCCAGAGACCCAGTACTTC; cdr3_aa: CSASLPETQYF
j_call: TRBJ2-1; v_call: TRBV7-9; d_call: NA; clone_size: NA; cdr3_nt: TGTGCCAGCAGCACCCAAGCCGGACTTGGGCCCGCGGGGGAGCAGTTCTTC; cdr3_aa: CASSTQAGLGPAGEQFF
j_call: TRBJ1-2; v_call: TRBV7-2; d_call: NA; clone_size: NA; cdr3_nt: TGTGCCAGCAGCCGCCCGCTCGGGCAGGTCTATGGCTACACCTTC; cdr3_aa: CASSRPLGQVYGYTF
j_call: TRBJ1-1; v_call: TRBV24-1; d_call: NA; clone_size: once; cdr3_nt: TGTGCCACCAGGGCCCGTATTGAAGCTTTCTTT; cdr3_aa: CATRARIEAFF
j_call: TRBJ2-7; v_call: TRBV15; d_call: TRBD2; clone_size: NA; cdr3_nt: TGTGCCACCAGCAGTGGACTAGCGGGAAAACTCTTTTCCTACGAGCAGTACTTC; cdr3_aa: CATSSGLAGKLFSYEQYF
j_call: TRBJ2-4; v_call: TRBV10-2; d_call: TRBD1; clone_size: NA; cdr3_nt: TGCGCCAGCGGGGGACAGGGTCAGAGCATTCAGTACTTC; cdr3_aa: CASGGQGQSIQYF
j_call: TRBJ1-1; v_call: TRBV7-3; d_call: NA; clone_size: NA; cdr3_nt: TGTGCCAGCAGCCCGGTGAGGGGTGCTGAAGCTTTCTTT; cdr3_aa: CASSPVRGAEAFF
j_call: TRBJ1-1; v_call: TRBV27; d_call: NA; clone_size: NA; cdr3_nt: TGTGCCAGCAGTTTAAGGGGTTTAACTGAAGCTTTCTTT; cdr3_aa: CASSLRGLTEAFF
j_call: TRBJ2-7; v_call: TRBV27; d_call: TRBD1; clone_size: NA; cdr3_nt: TGTGCCAGCAGTGACAGGGGGCCCTACGAGCAGTACTTC; cdr3_aa: CASSDRGPYEQYF
j_call: TRBJ1-2; v_call: TRBV5-6; d_call: NA; clone_size: NA; cdr3_nt: TGTGCCAGCAGCTTTGGTCAGGTAGAATATGGCTACACCTTC; cdr3_aa: CASSFGQVEYGYTF
j_call: TRBJ2-7; v_call: TRBV30; d_call: TRBD1; clone_size: NA; cdr3_nt: TGTGCCTGGATAACAGGGGCCTACGAGCAGTACTTC; cdr3_aa: CAWITGAYEQYF
j_call: TRBJ1-1; v_call: TRBV6-5; d_call: NA; clone_size: NA; cdr3_nt: TGTGCCAGCAGGGGCCCGAGTCACACTGAAGCTTTCTTT; cdr3_aa: CASRGPSHTEAFF
j_call: TRBJ1-5; v_call: TRBV7-8; d_call: NA; clone_size: NA; cdr3_nt: TGTGCCAGCAGCTTAGTGTGGGGCAATCAGCCCCAGCATTTT; cdr3_aa: CASSLVWGNQPQHF
j_call: TRBJ2-7; v_call: TRBV29-1; d_call: NA; clone_size: NA; cdr3_nt: TGCAGCGTGCCCGGGACCTACGAGCAGTACTTC; cdr3_aa: CSVPGTYEQYF
j_call: TRBJ2-3; v_call: TRBV12-5; d_call: TRBD1; clone_size: NA; cdr3_nt: TGTGCTAGTGGTTTCGGGACAGGGAGGGTAGATACGCAGTATTTT; cdr3_aa: CASGFGTGRVDTQYF
j_call: TRBJ2-3; v_call: TRBV11-3; d_call: TRBD2; clone_size: NA; cdr3_nt: TGTGCCAGCAGCCCGGGAGGGGGTCCCACAGATACGCAGTATTTT; cdr3_aa: CASSPGGGPTDTQYF
j_call: TRBJ2-4; v_call: TRBV14; d_call: NA; clone_size: NA; cdr3_nt: TGTGCCAGCAGTCCCAGATTCGTAAACATTCAGTACTTC; cdr3_aa: CASSPRFVNIQYF
j_call: TRBJ1-1; v_call: TRBV6-5; d_call: NA; clone_size: NA; cdr3_nt: TGTGCCAGCTCTTCCTATAACACTGAAGCTTTCTTT; cdr3_aa: CASSSYNTEAFF
j_call: TRBJ2-3; v_call: TRBV19; d_call: NA; clone_size: NA; cdr3_nt: TGTGCCAGTAGGAGACAGTATAGCACAGATACGCAGTATTTT; cdr3_aa: CASRRQYSTDTQYF
j_call: TRBJ1-3; v_call: TRBV15; d_call: NA; clone_size: NA; cdr3_nt: TGTGCCACCAGCAGAGATCTAGACAGCTCTGGAAACACCATATATTTT; cdr3_aa: CATSRDLDSSGNTIYF
j_call: TRBJ1-6; v_call: TRBV2; d_call: NA; clone_size: NA; cdr3_nt: TGTGCCAGCAACTTTCCCGGGACCTCGGAAAGCTCCTATAATTCACCCCTCCACTTT; cdr3_aa: CASNFPGTSESSYNSPLHF
j_call: TRBJ2-2; v_call: TRBV6-4; d_call: TRBD2; clone_size: NA; cdr3_nt: TGTGCCAGCAGTGACTCTGAGGGACTAGCGGGGGGGAGGACCGGGGAGCTGTTTTTT; cdr3_aa: CASSDSEGLAGGRTGELFF
j_call: TRBJ1-5; v_call: TRBV7-9; d_call: NA; clone_size: NA; cdr3_nt: TGTGCCAGCAGCTTAAACGAGGTCAATCAGCCCCAGCATTTT; cdr3_aa: CASSLNEVNQPQHF
j_call: TRBJ2-4; v_call: TRBV14; d_call: TRBD2; clone_size: once; cdr3_nt: TGTGCCAGTTCTAGCGGGAGGGTTGAGATAGCCAAAAACATTCAGTACTTC; cdr3_aa: CASSSGRVEIAKNIQYF
j_call: TRBJ2-5; v_call: TRBV25-1; d_call: TRBD1; clone_size: NA; cdr3_nt: TGTGCCAGCAGCCGGGACAGGGGAGGAGAGACCCAGTACTTC; cdr3_aa: CASSRDRGGETQYF
j_call: TRBJ1-6; v_call: TRBV21-1; d_call: NA; clone_size: NA; cdr3_nt: TGTGCCAGCAGCAAAGAATGTGGGGTTCCCTATAATTCACCCCTCCACTTT; cdr3_aa: CASSKECGVPYNSPLHF
j_call: TRBJ2-3; v_call: TRBV24-1; d_call: NA; clone_size: NA; cdr3_nt: TGTGCCACCAGTGAGCACAGATCGGGAGATACGCAGTATTTT; cdr3_aa: CATSEHRSGDTQYF
j_call: TRBJ1-3; v_call: TRBV7-9; d_call: TRBD1; clone_size: NA; cdr3_nt: TGTGCCAGCATCGACAACAGGGGGACTAATTCTGGAAACACCATATATTTT; cdr3_aa: CASIDNRGTNSGNTIYF
j_call: TRBJ1-4; v_call: TRBV11-3; d_call: NA; clone_size: NA; cdr3_nt: TGTGCCAGCGGTCCGGGTCCCGCTAATGAAAAACTGTTTTTT; cdr3_aa: CASGPGPANEKLFF
j_call: TRBJ2-7; v_call: TRBV10-3; d_call: NA; clone_size: NA; cdr3_nt: TGTGCCATCGGCAATAGTGGCGGGGTATCAGTCTACGAGCAGTACTTC; cdr3_aa: CAIGNSGGVSVYEQYF
j_call: TRBJ2-2; v_call: TRBV30; d_call: TRBD2; clone_size: NA; cdr3_nt: TGTGCCTGGAGGCTAGCGGGCCACGGGGAGCTGTTTTTT; cdr3_aa: CAWRLAGHGELFF
j_call: TRBJ1-2; v_call: TRBV29-1; d_call: NA; clone_size: NA; cdr3_nt: TGCAGCGTTTCCGAGGGAAACTATGGCTACACCTTC; cdr3_aa: CSVSEGNYGYTF
j_call: TRBJ1-4; v_call: TRBV2; d_call: TRBD1; clone_size: NA; cdr3_nt: TGTGCCAGCAGCTGGGGGACAGGGGATGAAAAACTGTTTTTT; cdr3_aa: CASSWGTGDEKLFF
j_call: TRBJ2-7; v_call: TRBV6-5; d_call: TRBD1; clone_size: NA; cdr3_nt: TGTGCCAGCAGACCGGGACAGGGACCCTACGAGCAGTACTTC; cdr3_aa: CASRPGQGPYEQYF
j_call: TRBJ2-3; v_call: TRBV5-1; d_call: NA; clone_size: NA; cdr3_nt: TGCGCCAGCAGCTTGGCAGATGGAGATACGCAGTATTTT; cdr3_aa: CASSLADGDTQYF
j_call: TRBJ1-6; v_call: TRBV5-6; d_call: TRBD1; clone_size: NA; cdr3_nt: TGTGCCAGCACCCTAGGACAGGGGGCCTATAATTCACCCCTCCACTTT; cdr3_aa: CASTLGQGAYNSPLHF
j_call: TRBJ1-1; v_call: TRBV30; d_call: NA; clone_size: NA; cdr3_nt: TGTGCCTGGAGTGTCCTGATCGGAACTGAAGCTTTCTTT; cdr3_aa: CAWSVLIGTEAFF
j_call: TRBJ1-2; v_call: TRBV30; d_call: NA; clone_size: once; cdr3_nt: TGTGCCTGGAGTCATAGGTGGGGCTACACCTTC; cdr3_aa: CAWSHRWGYTF
j_call: TRBJ1-2; v_call: TRBV30; d_call: NA; clone_size: once; cdr3_nt: TGTGCCTGGATGGAGGTTCCGTCTAACTATGGCTACACCTTC; cdr3_aa: CAWMEVPSNYGYTF
j_call: TRBJ2-1; v_call: TRBV28; d_call: NA; clone_size: NA; cdr3_nt: TGTGCCAGCAGGGCTTACAATGAGCAGTTCTTC; cdr3_aa: CASRAYNEQFF
j_call: TRBJ2-6; v_call: TRBV10-3; d_call: NA; clone_size: NA; cdr3_nt: TGTGCCATCAGTGCCTCTGGAACGTCAGGGGCCAACGTCCTGACTTTC; cdr3_aa: CAISASGTSGANVLTF
j_call: TRBJ1-5; v_call: TRBV7-9; d_call: NA; clone_size: NA; cdr3_nt: TGTGCCAGCAGCTTAGATGGACAGTTCAATCAGCCCCAGCATTTT; cdr3_aa: CASSLDGQFNQPQHF
j_call: TRBJ2-7; v_call: TRBV5-1; d_call: TRBD1; clone_size: NA; cdr3_nt: TGCGCCAGCAGCTTGGTTGCAGGGGGCCTTAACGAGCAGTACTTC; cdr3_aa: CASSLVAGGLNEQYF
j_call: TRBJ2-6; v_call: TRBV27; d_call: TRBD1; clone_size: NA; cdr3_nt: TGTGCCAGCAGTTTATCGATTTTTAGGGGACAGAGCTCTGGGGCCAACGTCCTGACTTTC; cdr3_aa: CASSLSIFRGQSSGANVLTF
j_call: TRBJ1-6; v_call: TRBV7-9; d_call: NA; clone_size: NA; cdr3_nt: TGTGCCAGCAGCCAAGACGTTAATTCACCCCTCCACTTT; cdr3_aa: CASSQDVNSPLHF
j_call: TRBJ2-5; v_call: TRBV5-5; d_call: TRBD1; clone_size: NA; cdr3_nt: TGTGCCAGCAGCTCAAGAGGGACAGGGGAGACCCAGTACTTC; cdr3_aa: CASSSRGTGETQYF
j_call: TRBJ1-1; v_call: TRBV30; d_call: NA; clone_size: NA; cdr3_nt: TGTGCAGTGGTGAACACTGAAGCTTTCTTT; cdr3_aa: CAVVNTEAFF
j_call: TRBJ1-3; v_call: TRBV30; d_call: NA; clone_size: NA; cdr3_nt: TGTGCCTGGAGGGTGCGTTCCTCTGGAAACACCATATATTTT; cdr3_aa: CAWRVRSSGNTIYF
j_call: TRBJ2-1; v_call: TRBV7-2; d_call: NA; clone_size: few; cdr3_nt: TGTGCCAGCAGCTTCCCTGAAAGACAAGGAAGCTACAATGAGCAGTTCTTC; cdr3_aa: CASSFPERQGSYNEQFF